Each of the 26 T cell receptor beta chains below was sequenced from the same sample in a study of cytomegalovirus exposure and HLA in healthy donors. The PCR was carried out with 60 Vbeta primers and 13 Jbeta primers. Libraries were prepared by immunoSEQ multiplex PCR; TCRdb keeps only in-frame clonotypes and omits some of them. Reported are around 80,000 clones; the ten largest clones contain 4.5% to 6%. Sequences were obtained from PBMCs. Receptors were obtained from a man between 35 and 55 years old in good health and CMV-seronegative.

The gene calls are TRBV19 and TRBJ1-2; D is ambiguous. The ends were cut back, 1 base at V and 6 bases at J, with 12 bases in the middle. This CDR3 comprises 14 residues. From germline, CDR1 is LNHDA and CDR2 SQIVND (reference sequence). The CDR3 region is CASSIGASVDGYTF. CDR3 DNA sequence: TGTGCCAGTAGTATAGGCGCCTCTGTGGATGGCTACACCTTC.

V gene TRBV10-3 combines with J gene TRBJ2-5; 9 nucleotides agree with TRBD2. The V segment lost 4 bases and the J segment 3 bases; nucleotides outside the gene matches: 6. The CDR3 has 15 residues. The germline CDR1 and CDR2 sequences are ENHRY and SYGVKD. For the CDR3, the DNA is TGTGCCATCAGTGGAACTAGCGGGCCGAAAGAGACCCAGTACTTC. This encodes CAISGTSGPKETQYF.

This sequence joins TRBV7-2 and TRBJ1-5; the D is unclear. CDR3 length equals 14 residues. Germline values: CDR1 SGHTA, CDR2 FQGNSA. Trimming cost V 0 bases and J 4 bases, with 7 bases left between them. CDR3 sequence: CASSLARSNQPQHF. The DNA for the CDR3 is TGTGCCAGCAGCTTAGCGCGGTCAAATCAGCCCCAGCATTTT.

The chain's CDR3 is CAWMGHTKDEQYF. In DNA, the CDR3 is TGTGCCTGGATGGGACACACGAAGGACGAGCAGTACTTC. V gene TRBV30 combines with J gene TRBJ2-7; D might be TRBD1 (6 bases). Trimming shortened V by 4 bases and J by 5 bases, and 15 bases separated the two germline ends. The CDR3 covers 13 residues. The germline V gene encodes CDR1 GTSNPN and CDR2 SVGIG (reference sequence).

The chain uses TRBV5-1 and TRBJ2-7, with 8 bases lining up with TRBD1. With V trimmed by 1 base and J by 1 base, 1 base remained unmatched. CDR3 length: 14 residues. The V gene's germline CDR1 is SGHRS and CDR2 YFSETQ. This CDR3 reads CASSLRTGSYEQYF. The CDR3 DNA sequence: TGCGCCAGCAGCTTGCGGACAGGGTCCTACGAGCAGTACTTC.

This chain connects TRBV30 to TRBJ2-5; perhaps TRBD1 as D (5 bases). The CDR3 totals 14 residues. CDR1 is GTSNPN, CDR2 SVGIG, per germline (reference sequence). The V end was cut by 0 bases, the J end by 4 bases, with 12 bases between. DNA of the CDR3: TGTGCCTGGAGTGTAGGCAGGGTCTCAGAGACCCAGTACTTC. Translating gives CAWSVGRVSETQYF.

The J gene is TRBJ2-7, the V gene TRBV10-2, with 8 bases identical to TRBD2. Germline CDR1 and CDR2: WSHSY and SAAADI. The junction had 18 bases not matched to a gene; V was cut back by 5 bases and J by 0 bases. This CDR3 has 19 amino acids. The CDR3 nucleotides read TGCGCCAGCAGTAGATCAGGGAATATAGCGGGACTGAGCTCCTACGAGCAGTACTTC. Amino acids: CASSRSGNIAGLSSYEQYF.

The chain combines TRBV10-3 with TRBJ1-1; 8 nucleotides match TRBD1. The CDR3 is 14 amino acids. V lost 6 bases to trimming and J lost 4 bases; unmatched junction nucleotides: 7. In germline, CDR1 is ENHRY, CDR2 SYGVKD. The CDR3 DNA reads TGTGCCATCAGGGGAACAGGGGGGAGCACTGAAGCTTTCTTT. This encodes CAIRGTGGSTEAFF.

The V and J genes are TRBV27 and TRBJ1-3; the D is unclear. The CDR3 has 13 residues. Germline CDR1 and CDR2: MNHEY and SMNVEV (reference sequence). V gave up 5 bases and J gave up 4 bases, with 9 bases separating them. CDR3 residues: CASSLIRGNTIYF. As DNA, the CDR3 is TGTGCCAGCAGTCTAATCCGGGGAAACACCATATATTTT.

The chain employs TRBV10-2 and TRBJ1-2; TRBD1 might be the D (6 bases). This CDR3 contains 14 residues. CDR1 WSHSY and CDR2 SAAADI come from the germline V gene. Trimming pared 8 bases from V and 3 bases from J, leaving 16 bases between. DNA of the CDR3: TGCGCCAGCTCCTTAGGGGGTGGGGACTATGGCTACACCTTC. Translating it yields CASSLGGGDYGYTF.

The V gene is TRBV5-5, the J gene TRBJ1-1, with D unresolved. CDR3 length: 14 residues. V lost 2 bases, J lost 10 bases, and 18 bases lay in between. CDR1 and CDR2 (germline): SGHKS, YYEKEE (reference sequence). For the CDR3, the DNA is TGTGCCAGCAGCTTAGATAATCCCGGACTGGGAGCTTTCTTT. Translating gives CASSLDNPGLGAFF. Based on the CDR3 plus reference TRBV5-5 and TRBJ1-1, the full variable domain is DAGVTQSPTHLIKTRGQQVTLRCSPISGHKSVSWYQQVLGQGPQFIFQYYEKEERGRGNFPDRFSARQFPNYSSELNVNALLLGDSALYLCASSLDNPGLGAFFGQGTRLTVV.

The chain combines TRBV9 with TRBJ2-2; maybe TRBD2 (5 bases). The CDR3 is 16 residues long. The germline V and J ends were trimmed by 3 bases and 4 bases, with 16 bases remaining between them. Germline lookup yields CDR1 SGDLS and CDR2 YYNGEE. CDR3 in DNA: TGTGCCAGCAGCGCTCGGACGGGAATATCCACCGGGGAGCTGTTTTTT. Translating gives CASSARTGISTGELFF.

The chain has TRBV6-5 and TRBJ2-7; D might be TRBD2 (5 bases). Between the trimmed V and J ends, which lost 2 bases and 3 bases, there was a span of 11 bases. Germline V gene data show CDR1 as MNHEY and CDR2 as SVGAGI. CDR3 length: 14 amino acids. The CDR3 protein is CASSYRDGDYEQYF. CDR3 coding DNA: TGTGCCAGCAGTTACCGAGACGGGGACTACGAGCAGTACTTC.

The rearrangement uses TRBV5-1 and TRBJ1-4; D unclear. CDR3 length equals 14 residues. V dropped 4 bases and J dropped 3 bases, with 10 bases sitting between them. Germline V gives CDR1 SGHRS, CDR2 YFSETQ. CDR3 nucleotides: TGCGCCAGCAGCCCCCTAGGAGCTAATGAAAAACTGTTTTTT. This translates into CASSPLGANEKLFF.

The V gene is TRBV19, the J gene TRBJ2-7, with 10 bases matching TRBD2. The V gene end was trimmed by 6 bases and the J gene end by 1 base; junction bases not matched to a gene: 9. The germline V gene has CDR1 LNHDA and CDR2 SQIVND (reference sequence). CDR3 length: 16 residues. The CDR3 loop reads CASSPSGLAVSYEQYF. CDR3 nucleotide sequence: TGTGCCAGTAGCCCCTCTGGACTAGCGGTATCCTACGAGCAGTACTTC.

Comments on this clone: A junction boundary mismatches the germline segment, possibly from a read error. V gene TRBV30 combines with J gene TRBJ2-3, with TRBD2 matching 8 bases. Per the germline V gene, CDR1 is GTSNPN and CDR2 is SVGIG (reference sequence). The CDR3 contains 15 residues. The CDR3 nucleotides are TGTGCCTGGAGTGTACTTATTAGCGGGGAGGATACGCAGTGTTTT. Protein product: CAWSVLISGEDTQCF.

This rearrangement joins TRBV29-1 to TRBJ2-5, with 11 bases lining up with TRBD1. The V segment lost 7 bases and the J segment 7 bases; nucleotides outside the gene matches: 5. CDR1 is SQVTM and CDR2 is ANQGSEA in the germline V gene. CDR3 size: 12 residues. This chain's CDR3 is CSAEGTGGTQYF. Written as DNA, the CDR3 is TGCAGCGCCGAGGGGACAGGGGGGACCCAGTACTTC.

The gene calls are TRBV6-6 and TRBJ1-1; D not resolved. Germline CDR1 MNHNY, CDR2 SVGAGI (reference sequence). The V end was cut by 6 bases, the J end by 7 bases, with 12 bases between. The CDR3 covers 12 residues. The CDR3 DNA sequence: TGTGCCAGCAGCCCCTGGGCAGGTGAAGCTTTCTTT. Its translation: CASSPWAGEAFF.

The chain links TRBV19 to TRBJ2-3; TRBD2 might be the D (5 bases). V gave up 2 bases and J gave up 4 bases, with 16 bases separating them. Germline V gene lookup returns CDR1 LNHDA and CDR2 SQIVND (reference sequence). CDR3 length equals 16 residues. CDR3 coding DNA: TGTGCCAGTAGTATACAGTCTAGCCCTGGCTCAGATACGCAGTATTTT. It encodes CASSIQSSPGSDTQYF.

The rearrangement uses TRBV2 and TRBJ2-7; 13 bases line up with TRBD2. V was pared by 6 bases and J by 3 bases, with 2 bases of the junction left unmatched. The CDR3 has 14 residues. Germline CDR1 SNHLY, CDR2 FYNNEI. CDR3 amino acids: CASRLAGGIYEQYF. CDR3 bases: TGTGCCAGCAGACTAGCGGGAGGGATCTACGAGCAGTACTTC.

V and J are TRBV7-9 and TRBJ1-2; TRBD1 might be the D (6 bases). Germline V gene lookup returns CDR1 SEHNR and CDR2 FQNEAQ (reference sequence). V was cut by 2 bases and J by 0 bases, with 13 bases left in between. This CDR3 is built from 16 residues. CDR3 nucleotide sequence: TGTGCCAGCAGCTTAACCCCAGGGGTAGCTAACTATGGCTACACCTTC. Protein: CASSLTPGVANYGYTF.

V and J are TRBV6-6 and TRBJ1-1; D is unclear. The ends were cut back, 5 bases at V and 1 base at J, with 11 bases in the middle. The CDR3 sequence is 14 residues long. The germline V gene has CDR1 MNHNY and CDR2 SVGAGI (reference sequence). The CDR3 spells CASSPGGENTEAFF. The CDR3 region has the DNA TGTGCCAGCAGTCCCGGCGGGGAGAACACTGAAGCTTTCTTT.

The chain uses TRBV10-1 and TRBJ2-1; no firm D call. V was cut by 4 bases and J by 2 bases, with 3 bases left in between. Germline lookup yields CDR1 WNHNN and CDR2 SYGVQD (reference sequence). The CDR3 has 12 amino acids. This CDR3 reads CASSGTYNEQFF. CDR3 bases: TGCGCCAGCAGTGGTACCTACAATGAGCAGTTCTTC.

This chain links TRBV11-1 with TRBJ1-4; TRBD1 matches 9 bases. Germline V gene lookup returns CDR1 SGHAT and CDR2 FQDESV (reference sequence). The CDR3 length is 15 residues. V dropped 5 bases and J dropped 8; count of bases not matched to a gene: 9. The CDR3: CASSEPGQGREKLFF. The CDR3 bases are TGTGCCAGCAGCGAACCGGGACAGGGTAGAGAAAAACTGTTTTTT.

This sequence joins TRBV14 and TRBJ2-3, with 10 nucleotides matching TRBD2. The CDR3 sequence is 20 residues long. Germline V lookup: CDR1 SGHDN, CDR2 FVKESK. The V segment lost 0 bases and the J segment 2 bases; nucleotides outside the gene matches: 14. This CDR3 reads CASSQDPRSGGPRDTDTQYF. CDR3 DNA sequence: TGTGCCAGCAGCCAAGATCCCCGTAGCGGGGGGCCTCGAGACACAGATACGCAGTATTTT.

The CDR3 loop is CASSPQGNEQFF. As DNA, the CDR3 is TGTGCCAGCAGCCCACAGGGCAATGAGCAGTTCTTC. This chain links TRBV9 with TRBJ2-1; perhaps TRBD1 as D (6 bases). Germline values: CDR1 SGDLS, CDR2 YYNGEE. The CDR3 spans 12 residues. Trimming shortened V by 4 bases and J by 6 bases, and 8 bases separated the two germline ends.